Below, one TCR beta chain is given with its context. Across 24 US areas, participants ranged in age from about 18 to 89 years. TCRdb's copy holds only in-frame clones and misses some; the assay was immunoSEQ multiplex PCR. The sample holds over 200,000 clones, over 75% seen once. This sample was included in a study of blood T cell repertoires in COVID-19. The CDR3 runs to 20 residues. The sequence came from a woman aged 45-59 years who had recovered from COVID-19. The V call is TRBV21-1, the J call TRBJ2-4; TRBD2 reflects the table's D call only, with no check against the DNA. TRBV21-1 is labeled a pseudogene. Sequenced input: PBMCs or T cells enriched from blood (not recorded which). Written as DNA, the CDR3 is TGTGCCAGCAGCAAACTCTCCGGGACTAGCGGGAATTTAGCCAAAAACATTCAGTACTTC. Amino acid sequence: CASSKLSGTSGNLAKNIQYF.